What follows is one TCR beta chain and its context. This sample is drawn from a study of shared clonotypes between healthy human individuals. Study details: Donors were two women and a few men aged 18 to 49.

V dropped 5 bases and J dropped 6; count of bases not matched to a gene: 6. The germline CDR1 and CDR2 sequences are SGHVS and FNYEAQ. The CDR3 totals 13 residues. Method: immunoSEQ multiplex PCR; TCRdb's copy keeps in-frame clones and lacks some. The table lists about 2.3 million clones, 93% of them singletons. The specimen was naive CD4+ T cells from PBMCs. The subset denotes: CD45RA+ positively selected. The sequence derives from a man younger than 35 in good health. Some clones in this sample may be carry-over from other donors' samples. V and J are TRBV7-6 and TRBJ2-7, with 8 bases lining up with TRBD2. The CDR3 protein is CASSQKAGVEQYF. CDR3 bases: TGTGCCAGCAGCCAAAAAGCGGGAGTCGAGCAGTACTTC.